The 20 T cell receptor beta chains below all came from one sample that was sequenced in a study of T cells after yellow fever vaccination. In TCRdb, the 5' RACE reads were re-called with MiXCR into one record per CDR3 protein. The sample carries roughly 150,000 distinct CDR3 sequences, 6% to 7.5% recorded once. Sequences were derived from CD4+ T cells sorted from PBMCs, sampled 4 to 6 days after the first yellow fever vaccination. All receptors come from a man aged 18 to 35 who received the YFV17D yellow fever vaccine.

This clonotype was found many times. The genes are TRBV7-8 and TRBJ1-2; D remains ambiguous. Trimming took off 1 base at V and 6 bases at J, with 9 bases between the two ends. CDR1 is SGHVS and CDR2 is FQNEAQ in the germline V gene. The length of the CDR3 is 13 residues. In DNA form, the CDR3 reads TGTGCCAGCAGCTTAGACCGGGCGAATGGCTACACCTTC. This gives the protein CASSLDRANGYTF.

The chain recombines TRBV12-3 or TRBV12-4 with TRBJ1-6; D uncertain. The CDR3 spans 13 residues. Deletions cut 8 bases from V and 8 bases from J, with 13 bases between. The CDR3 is CASSPAEDSPLHF. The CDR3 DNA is TGTGCCAGCTCCCCCGCGGAGGATTCACCCCTCCACTTT.

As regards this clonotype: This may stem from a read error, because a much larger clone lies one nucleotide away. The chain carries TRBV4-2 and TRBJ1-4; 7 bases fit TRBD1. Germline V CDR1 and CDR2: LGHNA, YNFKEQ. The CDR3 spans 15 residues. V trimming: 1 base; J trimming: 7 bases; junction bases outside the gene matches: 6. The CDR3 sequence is CASSQGFQGGEKLFF. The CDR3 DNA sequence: TGTGCCAGCAGCCAAGGTTTTCAGGGGGGTGAAAAACTGTTTTTT.

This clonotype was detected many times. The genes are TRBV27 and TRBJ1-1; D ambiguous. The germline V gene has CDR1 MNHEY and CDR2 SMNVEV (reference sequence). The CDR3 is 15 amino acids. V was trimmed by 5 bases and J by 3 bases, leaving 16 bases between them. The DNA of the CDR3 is TGTGCCAGCAGTCGAGGAAGCATACTGCACACTGAAGCTTTCTTT. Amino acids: CASSRGSILHTEAFF.

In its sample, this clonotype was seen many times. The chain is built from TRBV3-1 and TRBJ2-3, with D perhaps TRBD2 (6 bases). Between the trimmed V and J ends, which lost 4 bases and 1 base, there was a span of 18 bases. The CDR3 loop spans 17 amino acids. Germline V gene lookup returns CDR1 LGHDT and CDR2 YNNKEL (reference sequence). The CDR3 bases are TGTGCCAGCAGCCCACGACTAGGTGAGTTCGGCACAGATACGCAGTATTTT. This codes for CASSPRLGEFGTDTQYF.

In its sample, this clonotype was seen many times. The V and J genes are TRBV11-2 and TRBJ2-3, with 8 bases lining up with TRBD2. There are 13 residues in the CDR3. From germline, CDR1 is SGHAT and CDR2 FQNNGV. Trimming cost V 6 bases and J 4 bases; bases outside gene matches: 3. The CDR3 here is CASRPSGSDTQYF. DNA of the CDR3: TGTGCCAGCAGACCTAGCGGGTCAGATACGCAGTATTTT.

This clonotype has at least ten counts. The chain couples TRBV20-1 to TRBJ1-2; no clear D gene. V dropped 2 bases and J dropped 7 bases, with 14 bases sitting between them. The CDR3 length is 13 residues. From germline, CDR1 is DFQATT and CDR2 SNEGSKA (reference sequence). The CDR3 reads CSARQVGSSGYTF. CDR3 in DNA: TGCAGTGCTAGACAGGTGGGCTCCTCTGGCTACACCTTC.

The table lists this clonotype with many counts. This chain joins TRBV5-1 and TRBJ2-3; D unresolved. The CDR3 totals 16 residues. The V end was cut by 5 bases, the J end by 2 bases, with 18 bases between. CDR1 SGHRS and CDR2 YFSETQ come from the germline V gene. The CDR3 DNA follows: TGCGCCAGCAGGCAGCCAGTGCAACAACTCACAGATACGCAGTATTTT. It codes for CASRQPVQQLTDTQYF.

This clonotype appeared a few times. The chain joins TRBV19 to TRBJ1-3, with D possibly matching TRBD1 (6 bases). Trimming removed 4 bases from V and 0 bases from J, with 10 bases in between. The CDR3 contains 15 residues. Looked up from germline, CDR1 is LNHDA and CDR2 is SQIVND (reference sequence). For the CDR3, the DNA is TGTGCCAGTAGTAGGACAGCGAGCTCTGGAAACACCATATATTTT. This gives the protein CASSRTASSGNTIYF.

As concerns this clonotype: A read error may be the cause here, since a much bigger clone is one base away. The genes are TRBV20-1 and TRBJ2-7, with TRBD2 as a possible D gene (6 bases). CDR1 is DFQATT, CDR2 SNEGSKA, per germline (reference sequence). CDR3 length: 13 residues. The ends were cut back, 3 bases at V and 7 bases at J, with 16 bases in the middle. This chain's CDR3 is CSARTGVVGEQYV. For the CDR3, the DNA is TGCAGTGCTAGGACGGGGGTGGTAGGAGAGCAGTACGTC.

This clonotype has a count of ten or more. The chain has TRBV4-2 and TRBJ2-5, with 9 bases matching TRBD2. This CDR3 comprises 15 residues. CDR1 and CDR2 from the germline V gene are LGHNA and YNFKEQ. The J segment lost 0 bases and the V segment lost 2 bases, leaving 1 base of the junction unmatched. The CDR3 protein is CASSQRLADQETQYF. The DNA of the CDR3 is TGTGCCAGCAGCCAACGACTAGCGGACCAAGAGACCCAGTACTTC.

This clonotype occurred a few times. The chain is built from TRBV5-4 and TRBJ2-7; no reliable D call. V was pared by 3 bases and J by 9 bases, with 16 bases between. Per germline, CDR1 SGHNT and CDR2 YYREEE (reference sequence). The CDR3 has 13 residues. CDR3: CASSSQSLFGQYV. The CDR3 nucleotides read TGTGCCAGCAGCTCTCAGTCCTTGTTCGGGCAGTACGTC.

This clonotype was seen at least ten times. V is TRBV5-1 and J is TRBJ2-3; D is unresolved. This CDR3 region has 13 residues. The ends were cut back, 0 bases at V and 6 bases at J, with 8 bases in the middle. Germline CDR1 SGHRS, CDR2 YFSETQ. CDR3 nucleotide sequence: TGCGCCAGCAGCTTGGACGGGTCGGATACGCAGTATTTT. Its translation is CASSLDGSDTQYF.

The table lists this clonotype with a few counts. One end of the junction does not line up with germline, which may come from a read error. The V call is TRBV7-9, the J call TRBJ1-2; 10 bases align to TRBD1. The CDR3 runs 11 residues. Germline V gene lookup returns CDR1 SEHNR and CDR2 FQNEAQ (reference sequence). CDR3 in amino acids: CASSLDRDRGF. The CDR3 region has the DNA TGTGCCAGCAGCCTCGACCGGGACAGGGGCTTC.

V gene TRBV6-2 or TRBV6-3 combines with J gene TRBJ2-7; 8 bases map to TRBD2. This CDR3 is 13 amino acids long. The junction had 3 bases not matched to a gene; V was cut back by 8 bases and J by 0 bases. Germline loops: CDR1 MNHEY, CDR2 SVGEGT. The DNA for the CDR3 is TGTGCCAGCCGGGGGGGCCTCTCCTACGAGCAGTACGTC. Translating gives CASRGGLSYEQYV.

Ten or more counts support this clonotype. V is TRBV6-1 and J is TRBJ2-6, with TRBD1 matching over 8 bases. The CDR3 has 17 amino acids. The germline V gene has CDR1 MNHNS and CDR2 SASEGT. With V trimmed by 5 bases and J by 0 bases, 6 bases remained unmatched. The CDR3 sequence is CASSIRDRTSGANVLTF. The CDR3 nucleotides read TGTGCCAGCAGTATCCGGGACAGGACCTCTGGGGCCAACGTCCTGACTTTC.

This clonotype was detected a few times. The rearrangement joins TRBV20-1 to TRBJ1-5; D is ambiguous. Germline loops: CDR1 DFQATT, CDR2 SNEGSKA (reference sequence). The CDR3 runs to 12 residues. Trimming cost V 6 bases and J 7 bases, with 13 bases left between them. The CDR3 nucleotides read TGCAGTGCAAAGACCTGGTCGCAGCCCCAGCATTTT. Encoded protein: CSAKTWSQPQHF.

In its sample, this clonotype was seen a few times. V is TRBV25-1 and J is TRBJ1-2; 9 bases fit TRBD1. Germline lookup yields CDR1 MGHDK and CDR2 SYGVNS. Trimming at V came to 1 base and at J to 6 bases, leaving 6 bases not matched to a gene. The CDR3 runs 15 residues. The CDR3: CASSELGQGGDGYTF. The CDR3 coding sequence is TGTGCCAGCAGTGAATTGGGACAGGGCGGGGATGGCTACACCTTC.

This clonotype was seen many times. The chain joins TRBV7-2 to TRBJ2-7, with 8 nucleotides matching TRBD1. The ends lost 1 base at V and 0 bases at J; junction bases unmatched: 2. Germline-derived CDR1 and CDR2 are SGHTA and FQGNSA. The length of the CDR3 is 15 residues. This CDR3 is CASSLEGQVSYEQYV. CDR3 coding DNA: TGTGCCAGCAGCTTAGAGGGACAGGTCTCCTACGAGCAGTACGTC.

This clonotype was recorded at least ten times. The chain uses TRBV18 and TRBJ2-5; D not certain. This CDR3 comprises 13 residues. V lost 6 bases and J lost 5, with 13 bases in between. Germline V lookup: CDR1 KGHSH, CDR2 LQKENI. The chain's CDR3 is CASSRTDRETQYF. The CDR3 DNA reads TGTGCCAGCTCTCGGACGGACCGGGAGACCCAGTACTTC.